This record looks at one T cell receptor beta chain sequence and its context. Germline lookup yields CDR1 MNHEY and CDR2 SVGAGI. Trimming shortened V by 4 bases and J by 0 bases, and 9 bases separated the two germline ends. This CDR3 is built from 14 residues. CD8 cells regarded as naive lacked CD45RO, were positively chosen for CCR7, and omitted terminally differentiated effector memory CD45RA+ cells. Donors comprised only Caucasian adults living in Nashville, Tennessee. These data are taken from a study of shared clonotypes between healthy human individuals. The method was immunoSEQ multiplex PCR; TCRdb's version includes in-frame clones alone and lacks a portion of them. The data contain about 2 million clones, over 85% of them singletons.

The sequenced sample was naive CD8+ T cells sorted from blood. The chain links TRBV6-5 to TRBJ1-1; unclear D gene. This sequence originates from a man between 18 and 35 years old in good health. CDR3 in DNA: TGTGCCAGCAGTTCTCCGAGCGTGAACACTGAAGCTTTCTTT. Protein product: CASSSPSVNTEAFF.